The present entry profiles one TCR beta chain with its context. This record belongs to a study of T-cell memory formation after mild COVID-19. Germline V gives CDR1 SGHVS, CDR2 FQNEAQ. V shed 5 bases and J shed 0 bases, with 8 bases lying between them. This CDR3 comprises 15 residues. TCRdb reanalysed the 5' RACE reads using MiXCR and keeps one entry per CDR3 protein. This sample has about 150,000 distinct CDR3 sequences, with about 6.1% found just once. This chain joins TRBV7-8 and TRBJ2-6; D ambiguous. This clonotype was obtained from an adult woman who had mild COVID-19 (a few samples of this study predate the infection). Cell type and time point are not known. Sequences were obtained from PBMCs or a T cell subset sorted from them (not recorded which). CDR3 nucleotides: TGTGCCAGCAGCAGAGATCGCTCTGGGGCCAACGTCCTGACTTTC. It yields the protein CASSRDRSGANVLTF. Filled out from reference TRBV7-8 and TRBJ2-6, the complete variable domain reads GAGVSQSPRYKVAKRGQDVALRCDPISGHVSLFWYQQALGQGPEFLTYFQNEAQLDKSGLPSDRFFAERPEGSVSTLKIQRTQQEDSAVYLCASSRDRSGANVLTFGAGSRLTVL.